This T cell receptor beta chain was identified in a study of beta chain features in type 1 diabetes. The study's findings and limits: Within each of all four CD4+ subsets, Type 1 diabetes patients had TCRB CDR3s that were moderately but significantly shorter.

Expressed TCRB transcripts were sequenced because the entire RNA isolate underwent reverse transcription. Assay: immunoSEQ multiplex PCR; the TCRdb copy retains only in-frame clones and omits some. The sample yields roughly 300,000 clones, 14% seen once. The germline gives CDR1 SGHNT, CDR2 YYREEE (reference sequence). The junction had 0 bases not matched to a gene; V was cut back by 0 bases and J by 5 bases. This CDR3 is 13 amino acids long. This clone has a handful of counts. Antigen unknown. This TCR came from a man aged 25 to 40 with type 1 diabetes. This sequence joins TRBV5-4 and TRBJ1-2; 8 bases map to TRBD1. The sequencing sample was made of naive CD4+ T cells from blood. The CDR3 coding sequence is TGTGCCAGCAGCTTGGACAGGGGGTATGGCTACACCTTC. This translates into CASSLDRGYGYTF.